These 10 T cell receptor beta chains were all obtained from the same sample, sequenced in a study of T-cell memory formation after mild COVID-19. TCRdb re-derived calls from the 5' RACE reads in MiXCR, one entry per CDR3 protein. The sample contains about 560,000 distinct CDR3 sequences, over 15% of which appear only once. The sequencing input was PBMCs or a T cell subset sorted from them (not recorded which). Every receptor here comes from an adult woman who had mild COVID-19 (a few samples of this study predate the infection). Cell type and time point are not known.

The CDR3 loop is CASSGQGAGTEAFF. DNA of the CDR3: TGTGCCAGCAGTGGACAGGGGGCAGGGACTGAAGCTTTCTTT. The V call is TRBV25-1, the J call TRBJ1-1; 10 positions agree with TRBD1. The CDR3 extends over 14 amino acids. Trimming removed 4 bases from V and 5 bases from J; junction bases left unmatched: 4. Per germline, CDR1 MGHDK and CDR2 SYGVNS.

This clonotype appeared many times. This sequence joins TRBV5-1 and TRBJ2-5; TRBD2 matches 11 bases. In germline, CDR1 is SGHRS, CDR2 YFSETQ. With V trimmed by 0 bases and J by 2 bases, 0 bases remained unmatched. This CDR3 region has 15 residues. CDR3 amino acids: CASSLASGGQETQYF. CDR3 DNA sequence: TGCGCCAGCAGCTTGGCTAGCGGGGGGCAAGAGACCCAGTACTTC.

The gene calls are TRBV7-9 and TRBJ2-7; possible D gene TRBD2, 5 bases. The CDR3 loop spans 13 amino acids. Germline CDR1 reads SEHNR; CDR2 reads FQNEAQ (reference sequence). Between the trimmed V and J ends, which lost 5 bases and 2 bases, there was a span of 10 bases. The CDR3 loop is CASSRDGAYEQYF. The CDR3 DNA follows: TGTGCCAGCAGCAGAGACGGGGCCTACGAGCAGTACTTC.

J is TRBJ1-1 and V is TRBV27; D might be TRBD1 (5 bases). Trimming shortened V by 5 bases and J by 8 bases, and 9 bases separated the two germline ends. Germline CDR1 is MNHEY and CDR2 is SMNVEV (reference sequence). This CDR3 is built from 11 residues. The CDR3 region has the DNA TGTGCCAGCAGTAAAAACAGGGAAGCTTTCTTT. This translates into CASSKNREAFF.

This clonotype was detected only a few times. The genes are TRBV5-6 and TRBJ2-3, with TRBD1 matching 8 bases. This CDR3 is built from 17 residues. Unmatched junction bases numbered 11, after V lost 4 bases and J lost 1 base. From germline, CDR1 is SGHDT and CDR2 YYEEEE. CDR3 region: CASSQWEATGGTDTQYF. The CDR3 bases are TGTGCCAGCAGCCAATGGGAAGCGACAGGGGGCACAGATACGCAGTATTTT.

V gene TRBV11-1 combines with J gene TRBJ2-3; a possible D gene is TRBD2 (5 bases). Trimming took 2 bases from V and 3 from J, leaving 15 bases between them. CDR1 and CDR2 (germline): SGHAT, FQDESV (reference sequence). The length of the CDR3 is 16 residues. CDR3 protein: CASSLSIAMGTDTQYF. The CDR3 nucleotides read TGTGCCAGCAGCTTATCGATAGCGATGGGGACAGATACGCAGTATTTT.

V gene TRBV19 combines with J gene TRBJ1-5; 8 bases fit TRBD1. V was clipped by 4 bases and J by 2 bases; unmatched bases: 4. CDR3 length equals 15 residues. Germline V gene data show CDR1 as LNHDA and CDR2 as SQIVND (reference sequence). CDR3 sequence: CASSTDRAGNQPQHF. CDR3 sequence (DNA): TGTGCCAGTAGTACGGACAGGGCTGGCAATCAGCCCCAGCATTTT.

This chain uses TRBV5-1 with TRBJ2-7; 7 nucleotides match TRBD1. The CDR3 runs 13 residues. V was pared by 4 bases and J by 5 bases, with 6 bases of the junction left unmatched. Germline CDR1 and CDR2: SGHRS and YFSETQ. CDR3 bases: TGCGCCAGCAGCCTCAGGGACAGAGACGAGCAGTACTTC. Residues: CASSLRDRDEQYF.

This clonotype showed up just once. The chain links TRBV12-3 or TRBV12-4 to TRBJ2-2, with D uncertain. V lost 7 bases, J lost 6 bases, and 9 bases lay in between. The CDR3 extends over 12 amino acids. CDR3 amino acids: CASTLNAGELFF. The CDR3 coding sequence is TGTGCCAGCACCCTGAATGCCGGGGAGCTGTTTTTT.

In its sample, this clonotype was seen a few times. The chain joins TRBV12-3 or TRBV12-4 to TRBJ2-2; 9 bases line up with TRBD2. Trimming removed 6 bases from V and 1 base from J; junction bases left unmatched: 6. The CDR3 is made up of 16 amino acids. In nucleotides, the CDR3 is TGTGCCAGCAGAGATCTAGCGGGGATGAACACCGGGGAGCTGTTTTTT. Protein product: CASRDLAGMNTGELFF.